Following are 18 T cell receptor beta chains from one sample sequenced in a study of blood T cell repertoires in COVID-19. Assay used: immunoSEQ multiplex PCR; TCRdb lists only in-frame clones, some missing. This table has around 470,000 clones, 90% appearing once. The sequenced sample consisted of PBMCs or T cells enriched from blood (not recorded which). Source of these receptors: a young man who had recovered from COVID-19.

V usage is TRBV24-1 and J usage is TRBJ2-3; TRBD2 aligns across 11 bases. Germline V gene sequence: CDR1 KGHDR, CDR2 SFDVKD. The CDR3 length is 17 residues. J was trimmed by 6 bases and V by 7 bases; bases with no gene match: 14. Here the CDR3 DNA reads TGTGCCACCAGCGAGGGACTAGCGGTCCCCGGGGCTGATACGCAGTATTTT. Amino acids: CATSEGLAVPGADTQYF.

The chain has TRBV14 and TRBJ2-7; TRBD1 is a possible D gene (5 bases). Germline values: CDR1 SGHDN, CDR2 FVKESK. The CDR3 runs 12 residues. Trimming removed 4 bases from V and 3 bases from J, with 7 bases in between. CDR3 residues: CASSLTDYEQYF. CDR3 bases: TGTGCCAGCAGCCTGACAGACTACGAGCAGTACTTC.

This chain joins TRBV2 and TRBJ2-3; 8 bases are a match to TRBD2. The V gene end was trimmed by 8 bases and the J gene end by 3 bases; junction bases not matched to a gene: 19. CDR3 length: 18 residues. CDR1 is SNHLY, CDR2 FYNNEI, per germline. The CDR3: CASSTSRAGGLVTDTQYF. The CDR3 region has the DNA TGTGCCAGCTCCACGTCGCGGGCGGGAGGATTGGTGACAGATACGCAGTATTTT.

The chain joins TRBV29-1 to TRBJ2-2, with D possibly matching TRBD2 (6 bases). The CDR3 is made up of 12 amino acids. V was trimmed by 3 bases and J by 5 bases, leaving 7 bases between them. Germline CDR1 and CDR2: SQVTM and ANQGSEA. The CDR3 reads CSVDRGTGELFF. The CDR3, as DNA: TGCAGCGTTGACCGGGGGACCGGGGAGCTGTTTTTT.

This rearrangement joins TRBV7-2 to TRBJ2-7; TRBD1 matches 12 bases. V shed 3 bases and J 6 bases; nucleotides not matched to a gene: 3. The germline V gene has CDR1 SGHTA and CDR2 FQGNSA. This CDR3 has 14 amino acids. CDR3 sequence: CASSLGQGAFEQYF. The CDR3 DNA reads as TGTGCCAGCAGCTTGGGACAGGGGGCTTTCGAGCAGTACTTC.

As regards this clone: One end of the junction does not line up with germline, which may come from a read error. The chain couples TRBV19 to TRBJ1-3, with 9 bases identical to TRBD1. The CDR3 totals 15 residues. CDR1 is LNHDA and CDR2 is SQIVND in the germline V gene (reference sequence). DNA for the CDR3: TGTGCCAGCAGTAAGGACAGGGGTAATGGAAACACCATATATTTT. This sequence encodes CASSKDRGNGNTIYF.

The chain carries TRBV19 and TRBJ1-6; D may be TRBD1 (6 bases). The V end lost 6 bases, the J end lost 5 bases, and 11 bases lay between the germline ends. CDR1 is LNHDA and CDR2 is SQIVND in the germline V gene (reference sequence). The CDR3 is made up of 14 amino acids. CDR3 loop: CASRADSDNSPLHF. CDR3 nucleotide sequence: TGTGCCAGTAGGGCGGACAGTGATAATTCACCCCTCCACTTT.

This chain connects TRBV27 to TRBJ2-1, with 11 bases aligning to TRBD2. V dropped 5 bases and J dropped 8; count of bases not matched to a gene: 8. The CDR3 is 15 residues long. Germline lookup yields CDR1 MNHEY and CDR2 SMNVEV (reference sequence). The CDR3 sequence is CASSPWVAGGHEQFF. CDR3 nucleotide sequence: TGTGCCAGCAGTCCCTGGGTAGCGGGGGGGCATGAGCAGTTCTTC.

V gene TRBV19 combines with J gene TRBJ2-7, with D possibly matching TRBD1 (6 bases). V dropped 7 bases and J dropped 2 bases, with 21 bases sitting between them. The V gene's germline CDR1 is LNHDA and CDR2 SQIVND (reference sequence). CDR3 length: 16 residues. CDR3 sequence (DNA): TGTGCCAGTACTAAGGACAGTACCCACGTTACCTACGAGCAGTACTTC. It specifies CASTKDSTHVTYEQYF.

The chain joins TRBV3-1 (or the pseudogene TRBV3-2) to TRBJ1-1, with TRBD1 matching over 8 bases. The CDR3 contains 17 residues. V lost 3 bases to trimming and J lost 5 bases; unmatched junction nucleotides: 14. Germline V gene data show CDR1 as LGHDT and CDR2 as YNNKEL (reference sequence). As DNA, the CDR3 is TGTGCCAGCAGCCACAAATTAAACCAGGGGGCGCGGACTGAAGCTTTCTTT. This translates into CASSHKLNQGARTEAFF.

The J gene is TRBJ1-1, the V gene TRBV5-1, with 7 bases fitting TRBD1. CDR3 length: 14 amino acids. In germline, CDR1 is SGHRS, CDR2 YFSETQ. J gave up 0 bases and V 5 bases, and 4 bases lay outside the gene matches. The CDR3 sequence: CASRKGAVNTEAFF. DNA for the CDR3: TGCGCCAGCAGAAAGGGGGCTGTGAACACTGAAGCTTTCTTT.

The chain is built from TRBV2 and TRBJ1-5; 8 bases line up with TRBD1. Germline loops: CDR1 SNHLY, CDR2 FYNNEI. This CDR3 region has 16 residues. V was clipped by 3 bases and J by 9 bases; unmatched bases: 13. The CDR3 region has the DNA TGTGCCAGCAGTGACGGGTGGTCAGGGGGCTCTCGGCCCCAGCATTTT. Translating gives CASSDGWSGGSRPQHF.

A remark on this clone: The junction differs from germline at one of its ends, possibly a read error. V usage is TRBV3-1 (or the pseudogene TRBV3-2) and J usage is TRBJ1-2, with D unresolved. CDR1 LGHDT and CDR2 YNNKEL come from the germline V gene (reference sequence). This CDR3 is 12 amino acids long. CDR3 in amino acids: CASSQDPPFVDF. DNA of the CDR3: TGTGCCAGCAGCCAAGATCCACCCTTTGTAGACTTC.

The V gene is TRBV19, the J gene TRBJ1-2, with 8 bases lining up with TRBD1. Germline loops: CDR1 LNHDA, CDR2 SQIVND (reference sequence). The CDR3 totals 18 residues. V lost 6 bases and J lost 4; bases outside the gene matches: 19. CDR3 sequence (DNA): TGTGCCAGTAGGGGACGGGACAGGTCGCGCGGGGAGATCTATGGCTACACCTTC. Translated, it gives CASRGRDRSRGEIYGYTF.

This sequence joins TRBV5-5 and TRBJ1-3; D perhaps matches TRBD1 (5 bases). Germline V gene data show CDR1 as SGHKS and CDR2 as YYEKEE (reference sequence). The V end lost 5 bases, the J end lost 0 bases, and 12 bases lay between the germline ends. There are 15 residues in the CDR3. CDR3 sequence (DNA): TGTGCCAGCAGTCTTCAGGGAAACTCTGGAAACACCATATATTTT. Amino acid sequence: CASSLQGNSGNTIYF.

The rearrangement uses TRBV4-1 and TRBJ2-7, with D possibly matching TRBD2 (5 bases). The CDR3 sequence is 16 residues long. In germline, CDR1 is MGHRA, CDR2 YSYEKL. The V and J ends lost 0 bases and 6 bases respectively, with 18 bases between them. The DNA for the CDR3 is TGCGCCAGCAGCCAAGATTTCGGAGGAAGAGGGCCCGAGCAGTACTTC. This gives the protein CASSQDFGGRGPEQYF.

The gene calls are TRBV13 and TRBJ2-1; D unresolved. V lost 5 bases, J lost 7 bases, and 9 bases lay in between. CDR1 and CDR2 (germline): PRHDT, FYEKMQ (reference sequence). There are 12 residues in the CDR3. The CDR3 DNA is TGTGCCAGCAGCCCCAACGGGAATGAGCAGTTCTTC. Residues: CASSPNGNEQFF.

The J gene is TRBJ1-4, the V gene TRBV27; D ambiguous. V was shortened by 1 base and J by 0 bases, with 15 bases between the two germline ends. Germline CDR1 is MNHEY and CDR2 is SMNVEV (reference sequence). The CDR3 runs to 18 residues. CDR3 coding DNA: TGTGCCAGCAGTTTATTACAACGGAGGTTTGCAACTAATGAAAAACTGTTTTTT. It is translated as CASSLLQRRFATNEKLFF.